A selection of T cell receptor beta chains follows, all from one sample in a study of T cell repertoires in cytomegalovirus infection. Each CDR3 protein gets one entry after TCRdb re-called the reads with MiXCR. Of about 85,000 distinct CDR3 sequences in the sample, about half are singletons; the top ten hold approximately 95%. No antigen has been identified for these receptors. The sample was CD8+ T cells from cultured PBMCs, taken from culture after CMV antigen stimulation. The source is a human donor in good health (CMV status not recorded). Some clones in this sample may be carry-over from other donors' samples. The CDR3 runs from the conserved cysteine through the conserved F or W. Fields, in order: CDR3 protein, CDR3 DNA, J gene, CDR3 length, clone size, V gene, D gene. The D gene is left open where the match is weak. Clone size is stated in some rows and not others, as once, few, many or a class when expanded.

cdr3_aa: CASSFGRAPDQPQHF
cdr3_nt: TGTGCCAGCAGCTTCGGACGAGCCCCGGATCAGCCCCAGCATTTT
j_call: TRBJ1-5
cdr3_length: 15
clone_size: NA
v_call: TRBV7-9
d_call: NA

cdr3_aa: CASSLPRGYLPYEQYF
cdr3_nt: TGTGCCAGCAGCTTACCGAGGGGCTATTTGCCCTACGAGCAGTACTTC
j_call: TRBJ2-7
cdr3_length: 16
clone_size: NA
v_call: TRBV7-6
d_call: NA

cdr3_aa: CASSLEGTGELFF
cdr3_nt: TGTGCCAGCAGCTTAGAGGGGACCGGGGAGCTGTTTTTT
j_call: TRBJ2-2
cdr3_length: 13
clone_size: NA
v_call: TRBV7-2
d_call: NA

cdr3_aa: CASSGPDNEQFF
cdr3_nt: TGTGCCAGCAGCGGGCCAGACAATGAGCAGTTCTTC
j_call: TRBJ2-1
cdr3_length: 12
clone_size: NA
v_call: TRBV27
d_call: NA

cdr3_aa: CASSLRRDSRHEQFF
cdr3_nt: TGTGCCAGCAGTCTGAGGAGGGATTCCCGCCATGAGCAGTTCTTC
j_call: TRBJ2-1
cdr3_length: 15
clone_size: NA
v_call: TRBV27
d_call: NA

cdr3_aa: CASSEAGRDFNEQFF
cdr3_nt: TGTGCCAGCAGTGAAGCGGGCCGGGACTTCAATGAGCAGTTCTTC
j_call: TRBJ2-1
cdr3_length: 15
clone_size: NA
v_call: TRBV6-1
d_call: NA

cdr3_aa: CATSRPGLGDEQFF
cdr3_nt: TGTGCCACCAGCAGACCGGGACTAGGGGATGAGCAGTTCTTC
j_call: TRBJ2-1
cdr3_length: 14
clone_size: NA
v_call: TRBV15
d_call: TRBD2

cdr3_aa: CASSLEDGYEQYF
cdr3_nt: TGTGCCAGCAGCTTAGAGGACGGCTACGAGCAGTACTTC
j_call: TRBJ2-7
cdr3_length: 13
clone_size: NA
v_call: TRBV7-4
d_call: NA

cdr3_aa: CAIRPQGSSLKGETQYF
cdr3_nt: TGTGCCATCAGGCCACAGGGGTCCAGTCTTAAAGGGGAGACCCAGTACTTC
j_call: TRBJ2-5
cdr3_length: 17
clone_size: NA
v_call: TRBV10-3
d_call: TRBD1

cdr3_aa: CASSFVLAGGGETQYF
cdr3_nt: TGTGCCAGCAGTTTCGTCCTAGCGGGAGGTGGAGAGACCCAGTACTTC
j_call: TRBJ2-5
cdr3_length: 16
clone_size: few
v_call: TRBV27
d_call: TRBD2

cdr3_aa: CASSISGGSSEAFF
cdr3_nt: TGTGCCAGCAGCATTAGCGGGGGCTCTTCTGAAGCTTTCTTT
j_call: TRBJ1-1
cdr3_length: 14
clone_size: NA
v_call: TRBV11-2
d_call: NA

cdr3_aa: CASSHRVDTQYF
cdr3_nt: TGTGCCAGCAGCCACAGGGTAGATACGCAGTATTTT
j_call: TRBJ2-3
cdr3_length: 12
clone_size: few
v_call: TRBV12-3/TRBV12-4
d_call: NA

cdr3_aa: CASRYAGTGIDGYTF
cdr3_nt: TGTGCCAGCCGTTACGCCGGGACAGGAATCGATGGCTACACCTTC
j_call: TRBJ1-2
cdr3_length: 15
clone_size: NA
v_call: TRBV6-5
d_call: TRBD1

cdr3_aa: CASSFQWRTVAFF
cdr3_nt: TGTGCCAGCAGCTTCCAGTGGAGAACTGTAGCTTTCTTT
j_call: TRBJ1-1
cdr3_length: 13
clone_size: NA
v_call: TRBV7-2
d_call: NA

cdr3_aa: CASSSLGPRAITYNEQFF
cdr3_nt: TGTGCCAGCAGCTCCCTCGGGCCCCGGGCCATCACCTACAATGAGCAGTTCTTC
j_call: TRBJ2-1
cdr3_length: 18
clone_size: NA
v_call: TRBV7-6
d_call: NA

cdr3_aa: CATLQSGGGYTF
cdr3_nt: TGTGCCACCCTACAGTCCGGAGGGGGCTACACCTTC
j_call: TRBJ1-2
cdr3_length: 12
clone_size: NA
v_call: TRBV7-9
d_call: NA

cdr3_aa: CASSVDGTWGNEQFF
cdr3_nt: TGTGCCAGCAGCGTAGATGGGACGTGGGGCAATGAGCAGTTCTTC
j_call: TRBJ2-1
cdr3_length: 15
clone_size: NA
v_call: TRBV9
d_call: NA

cdr3_aa: CASSSGQGVVGQPQHF
cdr3_nt: TGTGCCAGCAGCTCTGGACAGGGGGTAGTGGGTCAGCCCCAGCATTTT
j_call: TRBJ1-5
cdr3_length: 16
clone_size: NA
v_call: TRBV7-9
d_call: TRBD1

cdr3_aa: CASSFSRGGRHNEQFF
cdr3_nt: TGTGCCAGCAGCTTTTCCCGGGGGGGGCGGCACAATGAGCAGTTCTTC
j_call: TRBJ2-1
cdr3_length: 16
clone_size: NA
v_call: TRBV7-6
d_call: TRBD2

cdr3_aa: CASSLLAGAPGELFF
cdr3_nt: TGTGCCAGCAGCTTACTAGCGGGAGCCCCCGGGGAGCTGTTTTTT
j_call: TRBJ2-2
cdr3_length: 15
clone_size: NA
v_call: TRBV7-8
d_call: TRBD2

cdr3_aa: CASSLESGNEQFF
cdr3_nt: TGTGCCAGCAGCTTGGAGAGCGGTAATGAGCAGTTCTTC
j_call: TRBJ2-1
cdr3_length: 13
clone_size: few
v_call: TRBV5-6
d_call: NA

cdr3_aa: CASSSTGTGAPVGGYTF
cdr3_nt: TGTGCCAGCAGCTCAACCGGGACAGGGGCACCCGTGGGCGGCTACACCTTC
j_call: TRBJ1-2
cdr3_length: 17
clone_size: NA
v_call: TRBV11-2
d_call: TRBD1

cdr3_aa: CASSLRLAKYNEQFF
cdr3_nt: TGTGCCAGCAGCCTAAGACTAGCAAAATACAATGAGCAGTTCTTC
j_call: TRBJ2-1
cdr3_length: 15
clone_size: few
v_call: TRBV11-2
d_call: TRBD2

cdr3_aa: CASRSLADSYNEQFF
cdr3_nt: TGTGCCAGCAGGTCTCTAGCGGACTCCTACAATGAGCAGTTCTTC
j_call: TRBJ2-1
cdr3_length: 15
clone_size: NA
v_call: TRBV4-2
d_call: TRBD2

cdr3_aa: CASSELTGLAKNIQYF
cdr3_nt: TGTGCCAGCAGTGAACTCACAGGGCTGGCCAAAAACATTCAGTACTTC
j_call: TRBJ2-4
cdr3_length: 16
clone_size: NA
v_call: TRBV6-8
d_call: NA

cdr3_aa: CASSLPEDTYGYEQYF
cdr3_nt: TGTGCCAGCAGTCTACCCGAGGACACCTATGGCTACGAGCAGTACTTC
j_call: TRBJ2-7
cdr3_length: 16
clone_size: few
v_call: TRBV6-6
d_call: NA

cdr3_aa: CASSLLAGVKNEQFF
cdr3_nt: TGTGCCAGCAGCTTACTAGCGGGAGTTAAGAATGAGCAGTTCTTC
j_call: TRBJ2-1
cdr3_length: 15
clone_size: few
v_call: TRBV5-6
d_call: TRBD2

cdr3_aa: CASRPSGGSSYNEQFF
cdr3_nt: TGTGCCAGCAGACCTTCCGGCGGGAGCTCCTACAATGAGCAGTTCTTC
j_call: TRBJ2-1
cdr3_length: 16
clone_size: NA
v_call: TRBV28
d_call: TRBD2

cdr3_aa: CSARGIPDMNTEAFF
cdr3_nt: TGCAGCGCCCGCGGGATTCCCGACATGAACACTGAAGCTTTCTTT
j_call: TRBJ1-1
cdr3_length: 15
clone_size: NA
v_call: TRBV29-1
d_call: NA

cdr3_aa: CASAGDFSPNGQFF
cdr3_nt: TGTGCTAGTGCCGGGGACTTTTCCCCCAATGGGCAGTTCTTC
j_call: TRBJ2-1
cdr3_length: 14
clone_size: NA
v_call: TRBV12-5
d_call: NA

cdr3_aa: CASSIDILGLNQPQHF
cdr3_nt: TGTGCCAGTAGTATAGATATTTTGGGACTCAATCAGCCCCAGCATTTT
j_call: TRBJ1-5
cdr3_length: 16
clone_size: few
v_call: TRBV19
d_call: NA

cdr3_aa: CAISESHPAGGGNEQFF
cdr3_nt: TGTGCCATCAGTGAGTCCCACCCCGCGGGGGGCGGCAATGAGCAGTTCTTC
j_call: TRBJ2-1
cdr3_length: 17
clone_size: NA
v_call: TRBV10-3
d_call: TRBD2

cdr3_aa: CASRDSLYEQYF
cdr3_nt: TGTGCCAGCCGGGACAGCCTCTACGAGCAGTACTTC
j_call: TRBJ2-7
cdr3_length: 12
clone_size: NA
v_call: TRBV2
d_call: TRBD1